This TCR beta chain comes out of a study of CD8+CD57+ T cells in acquired aplastic anemia. TCR beta VDJ and CDR3 were profiled, and genomic DNA was the template. Each CDR3 protein is one row after TCRdb ran MiXCR on the reads. Altogether roughly 250,000 distinct CDR3 sequences are present, around 45% being singletons, with the ten largest covering 7.8%. Those patients picked for sequencing had displayed CD8+CD57+ cell expansion on flow cytometry. This clonotype showed up just a few times. This receptor was obtained from a human donor with aplastic anemia. Specimen: sorted CD4+, CD8+, or CD8+CD57+ T cells (not recorded which) from PBMCs.

As DNA, the CDR3 is TGTGCCAGCAGTGATCTTAAGGACAGATACAATGAGCAGTTCTTC. Amino acid sequence: CASSDLKDRYNEQFF. The chain joins TRBV5-5 to TRBJ2-1; tentative D call: TRBD1 (6 bases). Germline loops: CDR1 SGHKS, CDR2 YYEKEE (reference sequence). Trimming took off 5 bases at V and 4 bases at J, with 16 bases between the two ends. The CDR3 is 15 amino acids.